The clone carrying this T cell receptor (beta chain) was seen many times. TCRdb processed the reads anew with MiXCR; each CDR3 protein has one entry. The sample carries about 320,000 distinct CDR3 sequences, 8% to 10% recorded once. This record comes from a study of T cell repertoires in cytomegalovirus infection. Trimming at V came to 5 bases and at J to 7 bases, leaving 10 bases not matched to a gene. The CDR3 has 16 residues. Germline assignment: CDR1 SGHTA and CDR2 FQGNSA. The origin of this receptor is a human donor in good health (CMV status not recorded). Some clones in this sample may be carry-over from other donors' samples. V usage is TRBV7-2 and J usage is TRBJ1-6; 8 bases are shared with TRBD1. The sequencing sample was made of PBMCs. The CDR3 bases are TGTGCCAGCAGCCTCCTCGGGACAGGAGAAAATTCACCCCTCCACTTT. Its protein product is CASSLLGTGENSPLHF.